This entry describes one T cell receptor (beta chain). The sample is drawn from a study of CXCR3-negative and CXCR3-positive naive CD8 T cells. Background on the study: Sequencing gave 140 million or so TRB reads overall, about 1.5 +/- 0.3 million per library.

TRB cDNA was prepared as libraries by UMI-labeled 5' RACE. TCRdb derives one entry per CDR3 protein from the 5' RACE reads, leaving out DNA. The listing contains about 24,000 distinct CDR3 sequences. The material sequenced was naive CXCR3- CD8+ T cells from blood. Subset: CD45RO-CCR7+CD27+CD95- naive CD8+ T cells lacking CXCR3 (TNR3-). This clonotype was sampled from a human donor in good health. Some clones in this sample may be carry-over from other donors' samples.

This CDR3 is CASSLGGRTPYGYTF. This chain uses TRBV7-9 with TRBJ1-2. The CDR3 loop spans 15 amino acids. The germline CDR1 and CDR2 sequences are SEHNR and FQNEAQ (reference sequence). Full variable domain (missing parts from reference TRBV7-9 and TRBJ1-2): DTGVSQNPRHKITKRGQNVTFRCDPISEHNRLYWYRQTLGQGPEFLTYFQNEAQLEKSRLLSDRFSAERPKGSFSTLEIQRTEQGDSAMYLCASSLGGRTPYGYTFGSGTRLTVV.